The 5 T cell receptor beta chains presented below share a single source sample, sequenced in a study of cytomegalovirus exposure and HLA in healthy donors. PCR used 60 Vbeta primers and 13 Jbeta primers. Measured with immunoSEQ multiplex PCR; TCRdb has only the in-frame clones, and not every one. Of about 140,000 clones listed, more than 75% are singletons. Sequencing input: PBMCs. These receptors were collected from a man younger than 35 in good health and CMV-seronegative.

The chain joins TRBV2 to TRBJ2-5; possibly TRBD2 for D (5 bases). Per the germline V gene, CDR1 is SNHLY and CDR2 is FYNNEI. The CDR3 covers 13 residues. V was trimmed by 7 bases and J by 1 base, leaving 10 bases between them. Here the CDR3 reads CASTAGRQETQYF. The CDR3 DNA follows: TGTGCCAGCACGGCGGGCCGCCAAGAGACCCAGTACTTC.

This chain links TRBV5-1 with TRBJ2-5; possible D gene TRBD1, 5 bases. The DNA end favors TRBJ2-7, so the J call may be wrong. The CDR3 totals 14 residues. Germline loops: CDR1 SGHRS, CDR2 YFSETQ. CDR3 sequence reads: CASSLELKGYEQYF. CDR3 sequence (DNA): TGCGCCAGCAGCTTGGAGCTGAAGGGGTACGAGCAGTACTTC.

CDR3 nucleotide sequence: TGTGCCAGCAGTTATAATACAAGGGAGTTCGAGCAGTACTTC. It encodes CASSYNTREFEQYF. The chain combines TRBV6-5 with TRBJ2-5; TRBD2 might be the D (5 bases). The end of the DNA fits TRBJ2-7 better, so the J call may be wrong. The CDR3 runs to 14 residues. Germline assignment: CDR1 MNHEY and CDR2 SVGAGI.

The sample holds a few counts of this clone. V and J are TRBV6-1 and TRBJ1-1, with 7 nucleotides matching TRBD1. Germline lookup yields CDR1 MNHNS and CDR2 SASEGT. The CDR3 has 14 residues. The trim removed 3 bases at V and 3 bases at J, leaving 4 bases unmatched. The CDR3 loop is CASSERDRYTEAFF. CDR3 DNA sequence: TGTGCCAGCAGTGAGCGGGACAGATACACTGAAGCTTTCTTT.

This clone was found a few times. The chain has TRBV11-2 and TRBJ2-1; D is unclear. The CDR3 sequence is 13 residues long. Germline V lookup: CDR1 SGHAT, CDR2 FQNNGV. The V and J ends lost 7 bases and 10 bases respectively, with 17 bases between them. This CDR3 is CASTLLGTREQFF. The CDR3 DNA reads as TGTGCCAGCACCCTATTAGGAACGCGGGAGCAGTTCTTC.